These 5 T cell receptor beta chains were all obtained from the same sample, sequenced in a study of CD8 T cells in Susac syndrome. Random hexamers were used to reverse transcribe 0.5 to 1 ug of RNA. TCRdb itself ran the immunoSEQ multiplex PCR reads through MiXCR, one entry per CDR3 protein. Counted here are approximately 110,000 distinct CDR3 sequences, about 95% occurring once; the ten biggest clones make up roughly 0.091%. Sequencing input: CD4+ T cells from PBMCs. The receptors stem from a human donor in good health.

Written as DNA, the CDR3 is TGCAGCGTTAAAAGAGGGGGCGGCTCTGAAGCTTTCTTT. Translating it yields CSVKRGGGSEAFF. The chain employs TRBV29-1 and TRBJ1-1; 7 nucleotides line up with TRBD1. The germline CDR1 and CDR2 sequences are SQVTM and ANQGSEA. Trimming at V came to 5 bases and at J to 6 bases, leaving 9 bases not matched to a gene. The CDR3 totals 13 residues.

The chain carries TRBV7-2 and TRBJ2-3, with 7 bases fitting TRBD2. The CDR3 totals 12 residues. The germline CDR1 and CDR2 sequences are SGHTA and FQGNSA. V lost 8 bases and J lost 6; bases outside the gene matches: 5. The CDR3: CASGAGADTQYF. The CDR3 DNA reads as TGTGCCAGCGGGGCGGGAGCGGATACGCAGTATTTT.

This rearrangement joins TRBV5-1 to TRBJ1-3; 7 bases align to TRBD1. V lost 0 bases to trimming and J lost 3 bases; unmatched junction nucleotides: 3. This CDR3 spans 15 amino acids. Germline assignment: CDR1 SGHRS and CDR2 YFSETQ. This chain's CDR3 is CASSLEGGGGNTIYF. CDR3 DNA: TGCGCCAGCAGCTTGGAAGGGGGCGGTGGAAACACCATATATTTT. Looking up the rest from reference TRBV5-1 and TRBJ1-3 gives the full variable domain: KAGVTQTPRYLIKTRGQQVTLSCSPISGHRSVSWYQQTPGQGLQFLFEYFSETQRNKGNFPGRFSGRQFSNSRSEMNVSTLELGDSALYLCASSLEGGGGNTIYFGEGSWLTVV.

This clonotype was counted between two and nine times. The rearrangement uses TRBV29-1 and TRBJ2-5, with TRBD1 matching 10 bases. CDR3 length: 14 residues. V lost 4 bases and J lost 2; bases outside the gene matches: 4. Germline V gene lookup returns CDR1 SQVTM and CDR2 ANQGSEA. DNA of the CDR3: TGCAGCGTTGTGAGGACAGGGGGTCAAGAGACCCAGTACTTC. Translating it yields CSVVRTGGQETQYF. The full variable domain, with the rest looked up from reference TRBV29-1 and TRBJ2-5, is SAVISQKPSRDICQRGTSLTIQCQVDSQVTMMFWYRQQPGQSLTLIATANQGSEATYESGFVIDKFPISRPNLTFSTLTVSNMSPEDSSIYLCSVVRTGGQETQYFGPGTRLLVL.

This chain connects TRBV13 to TRBJ2-5, with 10 bases matching TRBD2. The germline CDR1 and CDR2 sequences are PRHDT and FYEKMQ (reference sequence). CDR3 length equals 15 residues. The J segment lost 10 bases and the V segment lost 4 bases, leaving 12 bases of the junction unmatched. CDR3 region: CASSSQREGRGFQYF. The DNA of the CDR3 is TGTGCCAGCAGCTCCCAGCGGGAGGGCCGGGGTTTCCAGTACTTC. The full variable domain, its missing parts supplied by reference TRBV13 and TRBJ2-5, is AAGVIQSPRHLIKEKRETATLKCYPIPRHDTVYWYQQGPGQDPQFLISFYEKMQSDKGSIPDRFSAQQFSDYHSELNMSSLELGDSALYFCASSSQREGRGFQYFGPGTRLLVL.